The TCR beta chain under discussion was sequenced for a study of cytomegalovirus exposure and HLA in healthy donors. V dropped 3 bases and J dropped 14 bases, with 17 bases sitting between them. Germline CDR1 is MNHEY and CDR2 is SMNVEV (reference sequence). This CDR3 is 14 amino acids long. The protocol was immunoSEQ multiplex PCR, while the TCRdb copy is restricted to in-frame clones and leaves out a portion. The sample includes 150,000 to 200,000 clones, around 85% seen only once; the top ten take around 2.4%. Sequenced: PBMCs. The chain employs TRBV27 and TRBJ1-6, with D uncertain. This clonotype was obtained from a man aged 25-45 years in good health and CMV-seropositive. The CDR3 sequence is CASSLGGSGMALHF. CDR3 nucleotides: TGTGCCAGCAGTTTGGGCGGGTCCGGTATGGCCCTCCACTTT.